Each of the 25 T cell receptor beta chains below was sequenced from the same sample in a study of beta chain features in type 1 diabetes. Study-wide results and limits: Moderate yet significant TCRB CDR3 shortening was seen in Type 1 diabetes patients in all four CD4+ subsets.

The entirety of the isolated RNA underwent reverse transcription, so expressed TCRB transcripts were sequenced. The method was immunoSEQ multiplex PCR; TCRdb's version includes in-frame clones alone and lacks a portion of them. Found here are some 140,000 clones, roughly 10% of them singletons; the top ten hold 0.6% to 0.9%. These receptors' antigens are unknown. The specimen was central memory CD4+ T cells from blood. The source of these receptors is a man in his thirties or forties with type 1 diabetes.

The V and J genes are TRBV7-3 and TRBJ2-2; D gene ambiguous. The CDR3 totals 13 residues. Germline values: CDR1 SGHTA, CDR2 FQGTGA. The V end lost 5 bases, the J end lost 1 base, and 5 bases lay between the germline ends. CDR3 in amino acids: CASSPRNTGELFF. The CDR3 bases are TGTGCCAGCAGCCCGCGGAACACCGGGGAGCTGTTTTTT. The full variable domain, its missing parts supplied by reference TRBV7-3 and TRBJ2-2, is GAGVSQTPSNKVTEKGKYVELRCDPISGHTALYWYRQSLGQGPEFLIYFQGTGAADDSGLPNDRFFAVRPEGSVSTLKIQRTERGDSAVYLCASSPRNTGELFFGEGSRLTVL.

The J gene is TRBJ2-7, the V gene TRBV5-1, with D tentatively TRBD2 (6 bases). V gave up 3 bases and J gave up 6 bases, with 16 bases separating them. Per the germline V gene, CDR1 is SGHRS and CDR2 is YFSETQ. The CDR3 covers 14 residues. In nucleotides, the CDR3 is TGCGCCAGCAGCTCCGGGACTCTGCTCGGCGAGCAGTACTTC. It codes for CASSSGTLLGEQYF.

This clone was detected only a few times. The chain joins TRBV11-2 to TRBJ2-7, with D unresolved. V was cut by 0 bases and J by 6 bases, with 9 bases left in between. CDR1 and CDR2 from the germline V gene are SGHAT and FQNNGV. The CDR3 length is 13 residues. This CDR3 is CASSLEVLAEQYF. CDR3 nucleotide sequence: TGTGCCAGCAGCTTAGAGGTCCTGGCCGAGCAGTACTTC.

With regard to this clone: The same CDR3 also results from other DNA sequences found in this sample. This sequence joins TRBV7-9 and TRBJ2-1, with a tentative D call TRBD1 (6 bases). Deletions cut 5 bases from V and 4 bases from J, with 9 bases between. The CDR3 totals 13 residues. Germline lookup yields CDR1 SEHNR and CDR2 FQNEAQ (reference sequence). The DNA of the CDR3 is TGTGCCAGCAGCCTCGGACAGTACAATGAGCAGTTCTTC. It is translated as CASSLGQYNEQFF.

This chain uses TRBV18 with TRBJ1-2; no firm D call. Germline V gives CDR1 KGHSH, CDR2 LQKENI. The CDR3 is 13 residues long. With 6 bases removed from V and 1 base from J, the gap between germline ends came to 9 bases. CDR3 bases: TGTGCCAGCTCCCAACGGGGTAACTATGGCTACACCTTC. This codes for CASSQRGNYGYTF.

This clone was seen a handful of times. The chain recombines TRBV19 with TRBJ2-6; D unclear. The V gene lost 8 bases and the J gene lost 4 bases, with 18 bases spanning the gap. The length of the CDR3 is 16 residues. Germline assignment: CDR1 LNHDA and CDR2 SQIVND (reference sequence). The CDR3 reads CASFHGGTLGANVLTF. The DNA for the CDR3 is TGTGCCAGTTTCCATGGCGGAACTCTGGGGGCCAACGTCCTGACTTTC.

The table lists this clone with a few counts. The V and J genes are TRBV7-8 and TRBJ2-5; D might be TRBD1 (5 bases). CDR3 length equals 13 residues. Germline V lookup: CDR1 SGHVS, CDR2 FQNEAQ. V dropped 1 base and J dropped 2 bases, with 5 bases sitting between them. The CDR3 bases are TGTGCCAGCAGCTTAGGGACACAAGAGACCCAGTACTTC. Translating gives CASSLGTQETQYF.

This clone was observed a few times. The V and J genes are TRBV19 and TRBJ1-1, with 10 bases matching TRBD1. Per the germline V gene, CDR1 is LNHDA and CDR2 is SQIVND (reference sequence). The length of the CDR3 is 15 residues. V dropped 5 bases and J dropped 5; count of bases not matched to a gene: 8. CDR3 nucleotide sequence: TGTGCCAGTAGTGCCCGACAGGGGGCCCGGACTGAAGCTTTCTTT. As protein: CASSARQGARTEAFF.

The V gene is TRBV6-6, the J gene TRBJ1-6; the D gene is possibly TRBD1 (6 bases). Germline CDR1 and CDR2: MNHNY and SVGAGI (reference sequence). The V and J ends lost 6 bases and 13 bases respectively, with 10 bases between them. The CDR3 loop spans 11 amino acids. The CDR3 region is CASRTQGPLHF. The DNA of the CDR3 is TGTGCCAGCAGGACACAGGGCCCCCTCCACTTT.

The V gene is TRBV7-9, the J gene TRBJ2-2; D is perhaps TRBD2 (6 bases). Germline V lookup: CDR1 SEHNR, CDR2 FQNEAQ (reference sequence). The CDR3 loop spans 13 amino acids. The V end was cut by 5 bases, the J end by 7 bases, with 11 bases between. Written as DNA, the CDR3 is TGTGCCAGCAGCCATCGGGGGTACGGGGAGCTGTTTTTT. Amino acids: CASSHRGYGELFF.

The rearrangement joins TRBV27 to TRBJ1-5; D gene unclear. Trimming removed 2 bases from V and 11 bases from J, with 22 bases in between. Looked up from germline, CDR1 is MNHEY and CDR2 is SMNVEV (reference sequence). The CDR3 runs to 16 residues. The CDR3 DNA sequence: TGTGCCAGCAGTTTACTCCTCCCACCCACCGCCGGGTCCCAGCATTTT. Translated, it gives CASSLLLPPTAGSQHF.

The CDR3 nucleotides read TGTGCCAGCAGCCCCCAGGGGTCAGATACGCAGTATTTT. Translating it yields CASSPQGSDTQYF. The chain is built from TRBV7-9 and TRBJ2-3; weak D call: TRBD1 (6 bases). CDR1 is SEHNR and CDR2 is FQNEAQ in the germline V gene (reference sequence). The CDR3 is 13 residues long. Trimming removed 5 bases at V and 4 bases at J, with 10 bases between.

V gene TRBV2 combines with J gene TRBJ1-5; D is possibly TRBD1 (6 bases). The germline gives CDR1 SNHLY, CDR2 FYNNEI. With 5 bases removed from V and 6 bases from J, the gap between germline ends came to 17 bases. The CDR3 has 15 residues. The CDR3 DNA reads TGTGCCAGCAGTCCCCGAACAGGGATCGGTCAGCCCCAGCATTTT. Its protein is CASSPRTGIGQPQHF. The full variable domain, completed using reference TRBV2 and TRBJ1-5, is EPEVTQTPSHQVTQMGQEVILRCVPISNHLYFYWYRQILGQKVEFLVSFYNNEISEKSEIFDDQFSVERPDGSNFTLKIRSTKLEDSAMYFCASSPRTGIGQPQHFGDGTRLSIL.

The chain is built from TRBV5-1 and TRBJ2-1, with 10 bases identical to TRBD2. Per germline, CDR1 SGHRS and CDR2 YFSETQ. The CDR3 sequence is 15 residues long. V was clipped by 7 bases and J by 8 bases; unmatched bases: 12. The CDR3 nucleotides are TGCGCCAGCGGCCATCTAGCGGGGGCCTTCGATGAGCAGTTCTTC. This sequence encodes CASGHLAGAFDEQFF.

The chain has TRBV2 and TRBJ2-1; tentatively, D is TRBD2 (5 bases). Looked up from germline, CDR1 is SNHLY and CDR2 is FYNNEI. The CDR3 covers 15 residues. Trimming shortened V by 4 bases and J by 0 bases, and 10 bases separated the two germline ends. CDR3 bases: TGTGCCAGCAGTGGATTGGGAGTCTCCTACAATGAGCAGTTCTTC. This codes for CASSGLGVSYNEQFF.

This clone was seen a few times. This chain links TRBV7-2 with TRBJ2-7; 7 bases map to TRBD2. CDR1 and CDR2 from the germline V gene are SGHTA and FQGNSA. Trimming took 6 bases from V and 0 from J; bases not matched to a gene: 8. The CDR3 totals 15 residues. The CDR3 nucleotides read TGTGCCAGCAGGTCTGGTAGCGGGCACTCCTACGAGCAGTACTTC. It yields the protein CASRSGSGHSYEQYF.

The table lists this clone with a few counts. The CDR3 coding sequence is TGTGCCAGCAGCCCTAGTAGCACCCTCTCCTACGAGCAGTACTTC. Protein product: CASSPSSTLSYEQYF. The genes are TRBV27 and TRBJ2-7, with D unclear. Germline V CDR1 and CDR2: MNHEY, SMNVEV (reference sequence). CDR3 size: 15 residues. V lost 6 bases and J 0 bases, leaving 15 bases between the germline ends.

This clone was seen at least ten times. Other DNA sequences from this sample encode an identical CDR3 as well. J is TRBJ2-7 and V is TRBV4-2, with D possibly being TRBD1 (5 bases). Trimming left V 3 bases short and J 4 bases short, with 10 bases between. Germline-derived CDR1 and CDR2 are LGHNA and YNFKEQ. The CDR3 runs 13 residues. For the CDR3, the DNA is TGTGCCAGCAGCCAGCATCAGGGTTACGAGCAGTACTTC. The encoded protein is CASSQHQGYEQYF.

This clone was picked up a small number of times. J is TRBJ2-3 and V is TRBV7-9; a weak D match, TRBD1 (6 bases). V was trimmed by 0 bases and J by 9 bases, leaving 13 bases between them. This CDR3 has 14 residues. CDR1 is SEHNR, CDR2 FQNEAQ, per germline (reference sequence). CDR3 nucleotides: TGTGCCAGCAGCTTAGCCCAGACAGGAGACACGCAGTATTTT. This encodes CASSLAQTGDTQYF.

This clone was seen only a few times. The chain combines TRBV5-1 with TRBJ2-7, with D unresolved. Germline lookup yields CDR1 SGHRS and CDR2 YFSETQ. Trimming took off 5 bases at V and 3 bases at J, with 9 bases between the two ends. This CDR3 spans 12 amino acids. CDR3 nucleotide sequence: TGCGCCAGCAGGTCTGGAGACTACGAGCAGTACTTC. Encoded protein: CASRSGDYEQYF.

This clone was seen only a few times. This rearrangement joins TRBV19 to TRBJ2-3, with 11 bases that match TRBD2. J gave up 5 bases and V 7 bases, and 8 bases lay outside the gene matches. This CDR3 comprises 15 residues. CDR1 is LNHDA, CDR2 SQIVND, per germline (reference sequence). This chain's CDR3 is CASNSGGAGRDTQYF. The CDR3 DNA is TGTGCCAGTAATAGCGGGGGGGCAGGAAGAGATACGCAGTATTTT.

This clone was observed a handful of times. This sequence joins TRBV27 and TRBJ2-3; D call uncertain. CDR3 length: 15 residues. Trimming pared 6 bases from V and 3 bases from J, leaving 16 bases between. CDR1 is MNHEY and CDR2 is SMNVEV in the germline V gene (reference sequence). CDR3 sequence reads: CASREWAPHTDTQYF. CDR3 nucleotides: TGTGCCAGCAGAGAGTGGGCCCCCCATACAGATACGCAGTATTTT.

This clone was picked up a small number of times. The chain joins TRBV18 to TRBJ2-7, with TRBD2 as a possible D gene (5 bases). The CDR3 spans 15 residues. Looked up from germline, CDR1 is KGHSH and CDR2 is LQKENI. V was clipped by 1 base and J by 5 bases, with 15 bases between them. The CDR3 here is CASSPRVEGTNEQYF. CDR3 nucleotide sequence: TGTGCCAGCTCACCACGTGTTGAGGGTACCAACGAGCAGTACTTC.

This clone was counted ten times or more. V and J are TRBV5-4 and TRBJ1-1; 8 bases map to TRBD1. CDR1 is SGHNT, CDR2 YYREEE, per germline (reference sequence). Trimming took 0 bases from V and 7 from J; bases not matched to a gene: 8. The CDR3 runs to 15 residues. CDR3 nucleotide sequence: TGTGCCAGCAGCTTGGGGGGACAGGTGGATGTTGAAGCTTTCTTT. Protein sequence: CASSLGGQVDVEAFF.

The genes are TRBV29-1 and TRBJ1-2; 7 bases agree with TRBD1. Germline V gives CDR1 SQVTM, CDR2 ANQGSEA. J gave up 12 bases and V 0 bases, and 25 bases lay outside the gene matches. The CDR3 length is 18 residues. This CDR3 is CSVEDRRGPRLLTPEDTF. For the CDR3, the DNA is TGCAGCGTTGAAGATCGGAGGGGGCCTAGGCTCCTAACTCCGGAAGACACCTTC.